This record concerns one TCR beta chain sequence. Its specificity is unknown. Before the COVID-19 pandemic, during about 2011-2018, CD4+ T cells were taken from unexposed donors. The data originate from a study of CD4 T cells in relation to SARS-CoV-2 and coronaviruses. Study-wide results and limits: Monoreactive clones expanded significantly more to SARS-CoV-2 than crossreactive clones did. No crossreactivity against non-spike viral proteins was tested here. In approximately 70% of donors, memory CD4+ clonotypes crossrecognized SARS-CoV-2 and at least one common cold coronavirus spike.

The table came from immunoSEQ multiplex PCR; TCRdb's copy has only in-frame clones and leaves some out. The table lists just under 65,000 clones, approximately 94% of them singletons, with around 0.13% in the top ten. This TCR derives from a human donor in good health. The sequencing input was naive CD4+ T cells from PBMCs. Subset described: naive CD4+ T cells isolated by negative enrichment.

CDR3 bases: TGTGCCAGCAGCTTGGATGGGCGTAGGGCCCAGCCCCAGCATTTT. Translating it yields CASSLDGRRAQPQHF. The chain combines TRBV5-4 with TRBJ1-5; no clear D gene. The V gene's germline CDR1 is SGHNT and CDR2 YYREEE (reference sequence). The V gene lost 0 bases and the J gene lost 7 bases, with 14 bases spanning the gap. CDR3 length: 15 amino acids.